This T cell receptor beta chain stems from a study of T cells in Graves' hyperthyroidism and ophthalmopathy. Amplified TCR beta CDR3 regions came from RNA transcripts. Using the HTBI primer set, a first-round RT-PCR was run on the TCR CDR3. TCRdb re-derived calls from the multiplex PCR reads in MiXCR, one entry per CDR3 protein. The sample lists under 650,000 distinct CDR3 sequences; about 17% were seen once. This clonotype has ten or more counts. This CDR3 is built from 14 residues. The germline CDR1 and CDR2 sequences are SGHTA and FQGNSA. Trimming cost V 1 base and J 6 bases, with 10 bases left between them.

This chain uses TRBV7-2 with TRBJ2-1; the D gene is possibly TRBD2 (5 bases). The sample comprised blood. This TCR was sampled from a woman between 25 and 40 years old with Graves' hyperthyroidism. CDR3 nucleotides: TGTGCCAGCAGCTTAGTCCCGGGAAGCAATGAGCAGTTCTTC. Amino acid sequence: CASSLVPGSNEQFF.